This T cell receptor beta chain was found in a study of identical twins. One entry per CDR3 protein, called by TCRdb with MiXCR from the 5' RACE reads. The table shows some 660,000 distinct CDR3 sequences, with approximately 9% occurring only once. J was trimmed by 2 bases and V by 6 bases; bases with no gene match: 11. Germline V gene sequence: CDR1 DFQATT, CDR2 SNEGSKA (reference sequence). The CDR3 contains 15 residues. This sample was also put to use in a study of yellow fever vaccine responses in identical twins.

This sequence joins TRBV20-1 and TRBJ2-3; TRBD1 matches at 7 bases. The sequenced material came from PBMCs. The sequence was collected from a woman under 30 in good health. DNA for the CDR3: TGCAGTGCCGCGTCCGGGACAGCCCACACAGATACGCAGTATTTT. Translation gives CSAASGTAHTDTQYF.